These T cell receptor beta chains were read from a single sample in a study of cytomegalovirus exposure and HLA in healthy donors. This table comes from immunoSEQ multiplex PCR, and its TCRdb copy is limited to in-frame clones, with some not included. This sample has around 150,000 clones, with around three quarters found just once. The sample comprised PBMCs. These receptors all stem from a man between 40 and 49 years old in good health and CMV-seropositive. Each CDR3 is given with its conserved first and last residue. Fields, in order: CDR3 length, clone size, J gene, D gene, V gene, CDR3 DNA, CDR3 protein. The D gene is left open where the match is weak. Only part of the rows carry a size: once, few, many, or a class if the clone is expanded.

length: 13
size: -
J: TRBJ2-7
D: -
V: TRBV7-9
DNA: TGTGCCAGCAGCTTCGGCGGAAACTACGAGCAGTACTTC
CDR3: CASSFGGNYEQYF

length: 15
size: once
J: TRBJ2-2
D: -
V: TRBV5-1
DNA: TGCGCCAGCAGCGCTGGAGGCAGGGGCGCCGGGGAGCTGTTTTTT
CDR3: CASSAGGRGAGELFF

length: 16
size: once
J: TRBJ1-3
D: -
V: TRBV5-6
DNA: TGTGCCAGCAGCTTGAATCGGGGAATGGGAGGAAACACCATATATTTT
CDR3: CASSLNRGMGGNTIYF

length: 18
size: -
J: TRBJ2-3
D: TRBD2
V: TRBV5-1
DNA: TGCGCCAGCAGCTACGGACTAGCGGGGACCGCAGGAACAGATACGCAGTATTTT
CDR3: CASSYGLAGTAGTDTQYF

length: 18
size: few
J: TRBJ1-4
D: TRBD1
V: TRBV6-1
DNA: TGTGCCAGCAGTGAATTGAAGGGGACAGGGGGGGATAATGAAAAACTGTTTTTT
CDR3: CASSELKGTGGDNEKLFF

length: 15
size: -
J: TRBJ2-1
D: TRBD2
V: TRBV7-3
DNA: TGTGCCAGCAGCACCCTGGCGGGGGCCTACAATGAGCAGTTCTTC
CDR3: CASSTLAGAYNEQFF

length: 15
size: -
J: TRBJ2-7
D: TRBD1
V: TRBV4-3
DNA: TGCGCCAGCAGCCAAGAAGGGACAGGGATCTACGAGCAGTACTTC
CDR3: CASSQEGTGIYEQYF

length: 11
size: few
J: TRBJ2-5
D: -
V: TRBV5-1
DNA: TGCGCCAGCAGCTTGTACGGGACCCAGTACTTC
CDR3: CASSLYGTQYF

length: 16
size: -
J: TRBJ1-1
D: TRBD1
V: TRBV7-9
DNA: TGTGCCAGCAGGTGGACAGGGGGCATATTTAACACTGAAGCTTTCTTT
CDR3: CASRWTGGIFNTEAFF

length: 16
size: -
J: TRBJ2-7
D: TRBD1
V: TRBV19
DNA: TGTGCCAGTAGTATAGATCGGACAGGTACAGGCTACGAGCAGTACTTC
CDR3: CASSIDRTGTGYEQYF

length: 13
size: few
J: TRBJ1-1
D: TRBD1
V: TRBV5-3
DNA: TGTGCCATTGCGACAGACAGGGGGACTGAAGCTTTCTTT
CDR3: CAIATDRGTEAFF

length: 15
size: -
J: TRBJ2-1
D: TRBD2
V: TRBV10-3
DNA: TGTGCCATCAAAGATAGCGGGGGACCTAACAATGAGCAGTTCTTC
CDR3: CAIKDSGGPNNEQFF

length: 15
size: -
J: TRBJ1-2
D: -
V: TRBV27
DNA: TGTGCCAGCAGTTTATCCCGGTTTGGAGACTATGGCTACACCTTC
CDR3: CASSLSRFGDYGYTF

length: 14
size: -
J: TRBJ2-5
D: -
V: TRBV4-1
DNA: TGCGCCAGCAGCCCCGGACAGTACCAAGAGACCCAGTACTTC
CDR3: CASSPGQYQETQYF

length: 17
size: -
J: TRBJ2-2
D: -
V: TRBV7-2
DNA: TGTGCCAGCAGCTTAGTAGAAGGCAGGGCAAGGACCGGGGAGCTGTTTTTT
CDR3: CASSLVEGRARTGELFF

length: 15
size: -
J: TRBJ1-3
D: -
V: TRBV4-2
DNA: TGTGCCAGCAGCCAGTCGCACTCCTCTGGAAACACCATATATTTT
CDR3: CASSQSHSSGNTIYF

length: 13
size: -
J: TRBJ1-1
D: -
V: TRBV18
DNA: TGTGCCAGCTCATCCGGACAGAACACTGAAGCTTTCTTT
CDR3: CASSSGQNTEAFF

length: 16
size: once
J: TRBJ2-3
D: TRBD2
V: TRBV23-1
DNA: TGCGCCAGCAGTCAATCTTCTAGCGGGGGGTTAGATACGCAGTATTTT
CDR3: CASSQSSSGGLDTQYF

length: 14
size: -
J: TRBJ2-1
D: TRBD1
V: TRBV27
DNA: TGTGCCAGCCGTCGGGGACAGGGGGCCGATGAGCAGTTCTTC
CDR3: CASRRGQGADEQFF

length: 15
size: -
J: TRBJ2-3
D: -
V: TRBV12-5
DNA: TGTGCTAGTGGTTTGGGTTCGGGGGACACAGATACGCAGTATTTT
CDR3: CASGLGSGDTDTQYF

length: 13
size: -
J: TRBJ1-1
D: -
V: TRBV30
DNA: TGTGCCTGGAGCCACCAATGGCGGGGTTCAGCTTTCTTT
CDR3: CAWSHQWRGSAFF

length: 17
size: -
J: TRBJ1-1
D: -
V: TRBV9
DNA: TGTGCCAGCAGCGTAACCCCCCGGGGTACAGACAACACTGAAGCTTTCTTT
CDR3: CASSVTPRGTDNTEAFF

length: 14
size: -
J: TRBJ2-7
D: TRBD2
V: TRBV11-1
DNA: TGTGCCAGCACCCCGGGGGGGAGCTCCTACGAGCAGTACTTC
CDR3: CASTPGGSSYEQYF

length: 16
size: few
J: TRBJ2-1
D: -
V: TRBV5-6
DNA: TGTGCCAGCAGCTTGGGTTCCGGGACTTCCCTGCGGGAGCAGTTCTTC
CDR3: CASSLGSGTSLREQFF

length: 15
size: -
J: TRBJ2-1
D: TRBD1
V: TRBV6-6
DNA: TGTGCCAGCAGTCAGACAGGGGGCCTACTTAATGAGCAGTTCTTC
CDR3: CASSQTGGLLNEQFF

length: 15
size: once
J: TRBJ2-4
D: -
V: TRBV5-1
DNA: TGCGCCAGCAGCTTGGCAACAGGCGGTACAAACATTCAGTACTTC
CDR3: CASSLATGGTNIQYF

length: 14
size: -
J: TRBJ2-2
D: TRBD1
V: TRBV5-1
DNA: TGCGCCAGCAAAAGAGGGCAGGGGGCCGGGGAGCTGTTTTTT
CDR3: CASKRGQGAGELFF

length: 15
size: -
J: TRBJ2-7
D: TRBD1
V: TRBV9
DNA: TGTGCCAGCAGCGTAGGATCAGGGGGTTCCTACGAGCAGTACTTC
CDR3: CASSVGSGGSYEQYF

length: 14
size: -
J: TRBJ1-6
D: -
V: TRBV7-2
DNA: TGTGCCAGCAGACCAGGGGTTGTGCATTCACCCCTCCACTTT
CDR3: CASRPGVVHSPLHF

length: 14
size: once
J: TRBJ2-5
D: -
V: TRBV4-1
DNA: TGCGCCAGCAGCCAAGGGCCAGGGGAGGAGACCCAGTACTTC
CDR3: CASSQGPGEETQYF

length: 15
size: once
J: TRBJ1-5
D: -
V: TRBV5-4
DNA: TGTGCCAGCAGCTTGGCGGGGGTCGGCAATCAGCCCCAGCATTTT
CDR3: CASSLAGVGNQPQHF

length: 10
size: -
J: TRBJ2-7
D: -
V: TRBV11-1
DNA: TGTGCCAGCGGAAGCGGCGAGCAGTACTTC
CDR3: CASGSGEQYF

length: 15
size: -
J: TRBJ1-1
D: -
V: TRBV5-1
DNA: TGCGCCAGCCATTCTCGGGGTAGGGTAAACACTGAAGCTTTCTTT
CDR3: CASHSRGRVNTEAFF

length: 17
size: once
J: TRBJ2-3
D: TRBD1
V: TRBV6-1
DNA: TGTGCCAGCAGTGAGGCGACCGGGACAGTTTTCACAGATACGCAGTATTTT
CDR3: CASSEATGTVFTDTQYF

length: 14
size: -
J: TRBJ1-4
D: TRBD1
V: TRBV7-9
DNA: TGTGCCAGCAGCTTAGGAGGGGGCCCTGAAAAACTGTTTTTT
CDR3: CASSLGGGPEKLFF

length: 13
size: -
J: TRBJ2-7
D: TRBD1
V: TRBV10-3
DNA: TGTGCCATCAGCCGACAGGGTGGGTACGAGCAGTACTTC
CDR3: CAISRQGGYEQYF

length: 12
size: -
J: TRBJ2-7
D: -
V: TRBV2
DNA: TGTGCCAGCAGTAGTGGGGGCGATGAGCAGTACTTC
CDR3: CASSSGGDEQYF

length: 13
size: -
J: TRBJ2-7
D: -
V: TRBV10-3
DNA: TGTGCCATCTTGGCCAGGGGTGCCTACGAGCAGTACTTC
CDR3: CAILARGAYEQYF

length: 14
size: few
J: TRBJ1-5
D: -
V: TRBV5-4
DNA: TGTGCCAGCAGCTTACAAGGGGCCGGTCAGCCCCAGCATTTT
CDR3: CASSLQGAGQPQHF

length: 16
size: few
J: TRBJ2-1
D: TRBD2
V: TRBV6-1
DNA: TGTGCCAGCAGTGATTATATAGCTAGCGGGGGAGATGAGCAGTTCTTC
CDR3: CASSDYIASGGDEQFF

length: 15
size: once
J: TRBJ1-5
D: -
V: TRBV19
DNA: TGTGCCAGTAGTATAATACAGGCGTACAATCAGCCCCAGCATTTT
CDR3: CASSIIQAYNQPQHF

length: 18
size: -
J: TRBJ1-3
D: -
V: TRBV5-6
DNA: TGTGCCAGCAGCTTGGCCCGTCGTCAGGGCCTTTCTGGAAACACCATATATTTT
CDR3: CASSLARRQGLSGNTIYF

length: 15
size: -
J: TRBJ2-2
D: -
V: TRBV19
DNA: TGTGCCACTCGACCGACGGGAACGAACACCGGGGAGCTGTTTTTT
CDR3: CATRPTGTNTGELFF

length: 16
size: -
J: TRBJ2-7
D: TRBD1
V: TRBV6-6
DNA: TGTGCCAGCAGTTACTCAGGACAGGGGGGTTCCTACGAGCAGTACTTC
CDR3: CASSYSGQGGSYEQYF

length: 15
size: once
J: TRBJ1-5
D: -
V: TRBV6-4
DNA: TGTGCCAGCAGTAACGACAGGCCCCCGGAGCAGCCCCAGCATTTT
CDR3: CASSNDRPPEQPQHF

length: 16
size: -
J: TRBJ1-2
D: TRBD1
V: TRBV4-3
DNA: TGCGCCAGCAGCCAAGAGGGGACAGGGGTTTTCTATGGCTACACCTTC
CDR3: CASSQEGTGVFYGYTF

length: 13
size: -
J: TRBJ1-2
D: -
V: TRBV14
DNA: TGTGCCAGCAGCGCCCGACAGGACTATGGCTACACCTTC
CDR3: CASSARQDYGYTF

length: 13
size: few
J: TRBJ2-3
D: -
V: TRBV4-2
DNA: TGTGCCAGCAGCCAGGGCCACACAGATACGCAGTATTTT
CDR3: CASSQGHTDTQYF

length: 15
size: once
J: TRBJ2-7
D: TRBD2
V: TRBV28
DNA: TGTGCCAGCAGTTTACGGGGCGGGGGGGTCTACGAGCAGTACTTC
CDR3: CASSLRGGGVYEQYF

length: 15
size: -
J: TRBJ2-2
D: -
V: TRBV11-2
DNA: TGTGCCAGCAGCCCCCTACGGGCGAACACCGGGGAGCTGTTTTTT
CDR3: CASSPLRANTGELFF

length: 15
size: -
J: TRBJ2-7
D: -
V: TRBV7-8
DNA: TGTGCCAGCAGCTTAGTTGCCGGGGAAGCCTACGAGCAGTACTTC
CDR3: CASSLVAGEAYEQYF

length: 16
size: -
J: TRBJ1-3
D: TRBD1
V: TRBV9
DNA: TGTGCCAGCAGCTTAGGACAGGGTAGCTCTGGAAACACCATATATTTT
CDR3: CASSLGQGSSGNTIYF

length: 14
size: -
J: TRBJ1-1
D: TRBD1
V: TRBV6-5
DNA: TGTGCCAGCAGTTCAACGGACAGGGGCACTGAAGCTTTCTTT
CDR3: CASSSTDRGTEAFF

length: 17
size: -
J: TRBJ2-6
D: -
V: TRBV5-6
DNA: TGTGCCAGCAGCTCAACCGGGGGTTACTCTGGGGCCAACGTCCCGACTTTC
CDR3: CASSSTGGYSGANVPTF

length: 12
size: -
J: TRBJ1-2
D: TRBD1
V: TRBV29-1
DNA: TGCAGCGTTGAAGAGGTCAGGGGGAGCTACACCTTC
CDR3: CSVEEVRGSYTF

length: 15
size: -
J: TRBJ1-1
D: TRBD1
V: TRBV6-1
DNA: TGTGCCAGCAGTGCGGGGGACAGGGGAACGACTGAAGCTTTCTTT
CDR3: CASSAGDRGTTEAFF

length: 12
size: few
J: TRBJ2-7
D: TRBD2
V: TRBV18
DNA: TGTGCCAGCTCACCGGGGGGGATCGAGCAGTACTTC
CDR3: CASSPGGIEQYF

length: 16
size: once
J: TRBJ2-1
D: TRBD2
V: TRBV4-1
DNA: TGCGCCAGCACCTACTCCGGGACTAGCGGGGTCGATGAGCAGTTCTTC
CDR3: CASTYSGTSGVDEQFF

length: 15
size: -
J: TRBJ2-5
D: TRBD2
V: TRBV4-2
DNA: TGTGCCAGCAGCCAAGATGCGGGGGGGCAAGAGACCCAGTACTTC
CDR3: CASSQDAGGQETQYF